These 32 T cell receptor beta chains share one sample of origin, sequenced in a study of molecular identifiers for immune sequencing clone quantification (dated by TCRdb to between 2017 and 2018). The library was prepared using PCR. The instrument given in TCRdb is Illumina HiSeq 4000. Starting from the raw public reads, TCRdb applied fastp trimming at Q25, assembled clones with MiXCR and retained in-frame beta chains. Each CDR3 protein appears once, grouped with its most common genes and DNA. The sample table records 70,000 to 90,000 distinct CDR3 sequences; 20% to 25% of these occur just once. 0.8% to 1.2% of the sample comes from the top ten. Material: naive CD8+ T cells from blood, with Jurkat cell RNA spiked in. The label giving this sample's cell subset or site can be read as: FACS-sorted CD8+CD4-CCR7+CD45RA+ naive T cells. The receptor set was obtained from a human donor in good health. Some libraries in this study had Jurkat cell RNA spiked in.

To note about this clonotype: A much larger clone is a single base away; this may be a read error. V usage is TRBV29-1 and J usage is TRBJ2-7, with D unclear. Germline V gene sequence: CDR1 SQVTM, CDR2 ANQGSEA. The CDR3 loop spans 11 amino acids. V was clipped by 3 bases and J by 6 bases, with 9 bases between them. This CDR3 is CSVERNCEQYF. For the CDR3, the DNA is TGCAGCGTTGAGAGAAACTGCGAGCAGTACTTC.

A note on this clonotype: A much bigger clone sits one base away, suggesting this may be a read error. V is TRBV7-3 and J is TRBJ2-3; 12 positions agree with TRBD2. Germline assignment: CDR1 SGHTA and CDR2 FQGTGA. CDR3 size: 14 residues. V was clipped by 7 bases and J by 5 bases; unmatched bases: 4. The CDR3 DNA reads as TGTGCCAGCATCCCGGGACTAGCGGGAGATACGCAGTATTTT. Translated: CASIPGLAGDTQYF.

There are a few counts of this clonotype. The J gene is TRBJ2-7, the V gene TRBV11-2; 10 nucleotides align to TRBD1. The CDR3 consists of 15 residues. Trimming cost V 6 bases and J 2 bases; bases outside gene matches: 7. Germline CDR1 and CDR2: SGHAT and FQNNGV. CDR3 in amino acids: CASRSDRGTTYEQYF. For the CDR3, the DNA is TGTGCCAGCAGGTCGGACAGGGGGACAACCTACGAGCAGTACTTC.

This clonotype was seen only a few times. The V and J genes are TRBV6-6 and TRBJ1-5, with 11 bases matching TRBD1. The CDR3 spans 16 residues. Trimming removed 3 bases from V and 6 bases from J; junction bases left unmatched: 7. In germline, CDR1 is MNHNY, CDR2 SVGAGI (reference sequence). The CDR3 DNA follows: TGTGCCAGCAGTTATTTGGGACAGGGGGACGGTCAGCCCCAGCATTTT. Translating it yields CASSYLGQGDGQPQHF.

This clonotype was found many times. The chain employs TRBV25-1 and TRBJ1-1; D unclear. V dropped 5 bases and J dropped 1 base, with 8 bases sitting between them. Per germline, CDR1 MGHDK and CDR2 SYGVNS. The CDR3 covers 13 residues. For the CDR3, the DNA is TGTGCCAGCAGTTTAGGGAAGAACACTGAAGCTTTCTTT. It encodes CASSLGKNTEAFF.

This clonotype was picked up many times. The chain has TRBV20-1 and TRBJ2-2; D might be TRBD1 or TRBD2, each matching 7 bases. V was shortened by 5 bases and J by 4 bases, with 20 bases between the two germline ends. The CDR3 extends over 16 amino acids. Germline V gene data show CDR1 as DFQATT and CDR2 as SNEGSKA (reference sequence). The CDR3 region is CSAPSPGGGATGELFF. The CDR3 nucleotides read TGCAGTGCTCCCTCACCAGGGGGGGGGGCCACCGGGGAGCTGTTTTTT.

This clonotype was picked up many times. V gene TRBV6-2 or TRBV6-3 combines with J gene TRBJ2-1, with 11 nucleotides matching TRBD2. Germline trimming cut 2 bases from V and 8 bases from J; bases unmatched to any gene: 2. The V gene's germline CDR1 is MNHEY and CDR2 SVGEGT. The CDR3 totals 14 residues. This chain's CDR3 is CASSYVLAGDEQFF. Written as DNA, the CDR3 is TGTGCCAGCAGTTACGTACTAGCGGGGGATGAGCAGTTCTTC.

This clonotype was picked up many times. The V call is TRBV15, the J call TRBJ2-7; tentatively, D is TRBD1 or TRBD2 (5 bases each). Trimming took off 4 bases at V and 9 bases at J, with 16 bases between the two ends. CDR1 is LNHNV, CDR2 YYDKDF, per germline (reference sequence). The CDR3 is made up of 13 amino acids. The CDR3 is CATSTNRGAGQYF. The DNA for the CDR3 is TGTGCCACCAGCACTAATCGGGGCGCTGGGCAGTACTTC. The full variable domain, rest sourced from reference TRBV15 and TRBJ2-7, is DAMVIQNPRYQVTQFGKPVTLSCSQTLNHNVMYWYQQKSSQAPKLLFHYYDKDFNNEADTPDNFQSRRPNTSFCFLDIRSPGLGDTAMYLCATSTNRGAGQYFGPGTRLTVT.

V and J are TRBV4-3 and TRBJ2-7; possible D gene TRBD2, 5 bases. Germline V CDR1 and CDR2: LGHNA, YSLEER. V dropped 0 bases and J dropped 4 bases, with 13 bases sitting between them. CDR3 size: 15 residues. CDR3 residues: CASSQDTWENYEQYF. In DNA, the CDR3 is TGCGCCAGCAGCCAAGATACTTGGGAGAATTACGAGCAGTACTTC.

As concerns this clonotype: This may stem from a read error, because a much larger clone lies one nucleotide away. The chain combines TRBV12-3 or TRBV12-4 with TRBJ2-5; D may be TRBD2 (5 bases). CDR3 length equals 14 residues. Trimming pared 2 bases from V and 4 bases from J, leaving 11 bases between. The chain's CDR3 is CASSLPGFGETQYF. The CDR3 bases are TGTGCCAGCAGTTTACCGGGGTTTGGAGAGACCCAGTACTTC.

This clonotype came up many times. The chain links TRBV12-5 to TRBJ2-3; D uncertain. The CDR3 is made up of 14 amino acids. Trimming cost V 4 bases and J 4 bases, with 12 bases left between them. Germline V CDR1 and CDR2: LGHNT, FRNRAP. The CDR3 DNA reads as TGTGCTAGTGGTTCCATCACAGTGGCAGATACGCAGTATTTT. This translates into CASGSITVADTQYF.

This clonotype was found many times. The chain links TRBV7-9 to TRBJ2-7, with 10 positions matching TRBD2. V was pared by 1 base and J by 5 bases, with 5 bases of the junction left unmatched. From germline, CDR1 is SEHNR and CDR2 FQNEAQ (reference sequence). The CDR3 is 15 amino acids. The CDR3 coding sequence is TGTGCCAGCAGCTTAGTGCTAGCGGGAGAAGACGAGCAGTACTTC. Amino acids: CASSLVLAGEDEQYF.

This clonotype was detected a few times. This sequence joins TRBV30 and TRBJ2-7; D assignment may be TRBD1 or TRBD2 (5 bases each). Germline lookup yields CDR1 GTSNPN and CDR2 SVGIG (reference sequence). This CDR3 has 14 amino acids. The germline V and J ends were trimmed by 0 bases and 2 bases, with 11 bases remaining between them. The CDR3 bases are TGTGCCTGGAGTGTACGAGGGGCCGCCTACGAGCAGTACTTC. Protein product: CAWSVRGAAYEQYF.

This clonotype showed up many times. The chain is built from TRBV5-1 and TRBJ2-7; D is possibly TRBD1 (6 bases). The V end was cut by 2 bases, the J end by 5 bases, with 11 bases between. Germline V CDR1 and CDR2: SGHRS, YFSETQ. The CDR3 is 13 amino acids. In DNA, the CDR3 is TGCGCCAGCAGCTTTACAGGGATCCACGAGCAGTACTTC. This encodes CASSFTGIHEQYF.

This clonotype was observed a few times. The chain joins TRBV28 to TRBJ1-3; D remains unclear. V was trimmed by 5 bases and J by 0 bases, leaving 17 bases between them. CDR3 length: 17 residues. Germline V lookup: CDR1 MDHEN, CDR2 SYDVKM. Here the CDR3 reads CASSPLGRASSGNTIYF. Written as DNA, the CDR3 is TGTGCCAGCAGTCCCCTCGGACGGGCTTCCTCTGGAAACACCATATATTTT.

The chain links TRBV7-2 to TRBJ2-1, with 9 bases identical to TRBD1. This CDR3 region has 15 residues. CDR1 and CDR2 (germline): SGHTA, FQGNSA. V lost 0 bases, J lost 5 bases, and 2 bases stayed unmatched. DNA for the CDR3: TGTGCCAGCAGCTTAGCCGACAGGGGGAACAATGAGCAGTTCTTC. Translating it yields CASSLADRGNNEQFF.

This clonotype appeared many times. V is TRBV11-2 and J is TRBJ2-1; no reliable D call. The germline V and J ends were trimmed by 5 bases and 3 bases, with 8 bases remaining between them. Germline CDR1 SGHAT, CDR2 FQNNGV. There are 13 residues in the CDR3. This CDR3 is CASSPPDYNEQFF. Written as DNA, the CDR3 is TGTGCCAGCAGCCCCCCCGACTACAATGAGCAGTTCTTC.

A remark on this clonotype: A much bigger clone sits one base away, suggesting this may be a read error. The V gene is TRBV19, the J gene TRBJ2-7; TRBD1 matches 8 bases. There are 14 residues in the CDR3. Germline CDR1 LNHDA, CDR2 SQIVND (reference sequence). The junction had 4 bases not matched to a gene; V was cut back by 4 bases and J by 2 bases. CDR3 sequence (DNA): TGTGCCAGTAGTACTGTGGACAGGGCCTACGAGCAGTACTTC. Its translation: CASSTVDRAYEQYF.

This clonotype was detected many times. The chain links TRBV15 to TRBJ2-3; D gene unclear. Trimming took 5 bases from V and 1 from J, leaving 4 bases between them. Germline loops: CDR1 LNHNV, CDR2 YYDKDF (reference sequence). This CDR3 spans 12 amino acids. The CDR3 DNA sequence: TGTGCCACCAGCGGCCGCACAGATACGCAGTATTTT. Protein sequence: CATSGRTDTQYF.

This clonotype was picked up many times. The rearrangement links TRBV5-1 to TRBJ1-1, with D unresolved. This CDR3 region has 12 residues. V was pared by 7 bases and J by 4 bases, with 11 bases between. Germline values: CDR1 SGHRS, CDR2 YFSETQ. The CDR3 DNA follows: TGCGCCAGCGGTCAAACTAGCACTGAAGCTTTCTTT. Protein sequence: CASGQTSTEAFF.

In this sample, this clonotype turned up a few times. The chain employs TRBV7-6 and TRBJ1-1; 7 bases agree with TRBD1. This CDR3 spans 16 amino acids. J was trimmed by 2 bases and V by 3 bases; bases with no gene match: 9. Germline CDR1 is SGHVS and CDR2 is FNYEAQ. The CDR3 DNA sequence: TGTGCCAGCAGCTTGCTGGTTTGGGACAGCAACACTGAAGCTTTCTTT. It codes for CASSLLVWDSNTEAFF. The full variable domain, its missing parts supplied by reference TRBV7-6 and TRBJ1-1, is GAGVSQSPRYKVTKRGQDVALRCDPISGHVSLYWYRQALGQGPEFLTYFNYEAQQDKSGLPNDRFSAERPEGSISTLTIQRTEQRDSAMYRCASSLLVWDSNTEAFFGQGTRLTVV.

As for this clonotype: One end of the junction varies from germline; a read error may be responsible. The V call is TRBV5-6, the J call TRBJ2-7; 7 bases line up with TRBD2. CDR1 is SGHDT and CDR2 is YYEEEE in the germline V gene. This CDR3 has 15 amino acids. The CDR3 DNA reads TGTGCCAGCAGACCGTGGGGAGGGTCTGTCGACGAGCAGCACTTC. Encoded protein: CASRPWGGSVDEQHF.

Note on this clonotype: A single base separates this from a much larger clone, so it may be a read error. This chain links TRBV9 with TRBJ2-2; weak D call: TRBD1 (5 bases). This CDR3 spans 15 amino acids. CDR1 is SGDLS, CDR2 YYNGEE, per germline. V gave up 2 bases and J gave up 4 bases, with 12 bases separating them. Here the CDR3 DNA reads TGTGCCAGCAGCGTTCGGCAGGGTCTCACCGGGGAGCTGTTTTTT. This encodes CASSVRQGLTGELFF.

Only a few counts were recorded for this clonotype. This chain connects TRBV12-5 to TRBJ2-5, with 7 bases fitting TRBD2. Germline CDR1 is LGHNT and CDR2 is FRNRAP. CDR3 size: 13 residues. With 7 bases clipped from V and 2 bases from J, the junction kept 4 bases outside the gene matches. The CDR3 region is CASARGRQETQYF. CDR3 nucleotides: TGTGCTAGTGCGCGGGGGAGACAAGAGACCCAGTACTTC.

This clonotype was counted many times. V gene TRBV7-6 combines with J gene TRBJ2-1, with D unresolved. Germline CDR1 is SGHVS and CDR2 is FNYEAQ. V dropped 5 bases and J dropped 7 bases, with 9 bases sitting between them. This CDR3 comprises 12 residues. CDR3 DNA sequence: TGTGCCAGCAGCCCGAGATATAATGAGCAGTTCTTC. Its protein is CASSPRYNEQFF.

This clonotype was seen more than once but under ten times. This rearrangement joins TRBV9 to TRBJ2-7; 7 positions agree with TRBD1. J was trimmed by 3 bases and V by 5 bases; bases with no gene match: 14. The CDR3 consists of 16 residues. Germline-derived CDR1 and CDR2 are SGDLS and YYNGEE. CDR3 region: CASSLDAGTEIYEQYF. Written as DNA, the CDR3 is TGTGCCAGCAGTCTAGACGCTGGGACAGAGATCTACGAGCAGTACTTC.

This rearrangement joins TRBV4-1 to TRBJ1-1, with D hard to call. The germline V and J ends were trimmed by 5 bases and 2 bases, with 18 bases remaining between them. Germline lookup yields CDR1 MGHRA and CDR2 YSYEKL. This CDR3 comprises 16 residues. In DNA, the CDR3 is TGCGCCAGCAGCTCCCTTGGGCAGCAAATAAACACTGAAGCTTTCTTT. Its translation: CASSSLGQQINTEAFF.

This clonotype was counted at least ten times. This chain connects TRBV6-5 to TRBJ2-7; weak D call: TRBD2 (6 bases). The V gene's germline CDR1 is MNHEY and CDR2 SVGAGI. V shed 0 bases and J shed 1 base, with 13 bases lying between them. This CDR3 comprises 16 residues. The CDR3 DNA follows: TGTGCCAGCAGTTACTCGATACACGGGAGTTCCTACGAGCAGTACTTC. Its protein is CASSYSIHGSSYEQYF.

This clonotype has a count of ten or more. The chain combines TRBV4-3 with TRBJ2-3, with 11 bases aligning to TRBD2. The CDR3 length is 17 residues. The germline CDR1 and CDR2 sequences are LGHNA and YSLEER. The V and J ends lost 0 bases and 2 bases, in that order; junction bases with no gene match: 4. The CDR3 coding sequence is TGCGCCAGCAGCCAAGATCTAGCGGGGGGCCTCACAGATACGCAGTATTTT. Its translation: CASSQDLAGGLTDTQYF.

In its sample, this clonotype was seen many times. The chain joins TRBV6-2 or TRBV6-3 to TRBJ2-1, with D unresolved. The CDR3 is 11 amino acids. Looked up from germline, CDR1 is MNHEY and CDR2 is SVGEGT. Trimming removed 4 bases from V and 15 bases from J, with 13 bases in between. The CDR3 loop reads CASSSWRDWFF. The DNA for the CDR3 is TGTGCCAGCAGTTCATGGAGAGACTGGTTCTTC.

This clonotype was counted ten times or more. The rearrangement uses TRBV13 and TRBJ1-1, with D unclear. The CDR3 extends over 13 amino acids. The germline V gene has CDR1 PRHDT and CDR2 FYEKMQ (reference sequence). V was cut by 3 bases and J by 3 bases, with 8 bases left in between. The CDR3 spells CASSFSADTEAFF. The CDR3 coding sequence is TGTGCCAGCAGCTTCTCGGCAGACACTGAAGCTTTCTTT.

The count of this clonotype is one. Since a much larger clone is just one base distant, this may be a read error. The chain uses TRBV13 and TRBJ2-6, with D unclear. This CDR3 has 15 residues. The germline V gene has CDR1 PRHDT and CDR2 FYEKMQ (reference sequence). The CDR3 region is CARSNGWSGANVLTF. The CDR3 DNA follows: TGTGCCCGCAGCAATGGGTGGTCTGGGGCCAACGTCCTGACTTTC.